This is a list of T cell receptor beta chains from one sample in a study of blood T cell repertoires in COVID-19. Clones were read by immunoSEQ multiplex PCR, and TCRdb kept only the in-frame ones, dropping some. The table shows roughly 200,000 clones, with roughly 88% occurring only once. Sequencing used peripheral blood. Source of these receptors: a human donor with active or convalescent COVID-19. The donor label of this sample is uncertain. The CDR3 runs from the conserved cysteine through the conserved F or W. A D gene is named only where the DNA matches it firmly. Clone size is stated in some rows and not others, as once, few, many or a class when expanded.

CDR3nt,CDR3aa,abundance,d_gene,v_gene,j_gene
TGTGCCAGCAGCGTAGGAGCAACTAGCCAGGGGGAGGCCCAGTACTTC,CASSVGATSQGEAQYF,once,-,TRBV9,TRBJ2-5
TGTGCCAGCAGCCGAGGCGGGGATTTAGAGACCCAGTACTTC,CASSRGGDLETQYF,-,-,TRBV5-5,TRBJ2-5
TGTGCCAGCAGCCAAGAAGGGAGGGCCAGTGGCTACACCTTC,CASSQEGRASGYTF,once,-,TRBV4-2,TRBJ1-2
TGTGCTAGTGGGTCCGGCGGGAATTCACCCCTCCACTTT,CASGSGGNSPLHF,-,-,TRBV12-5,TRBJ1-6
TGTGCCTGGAGTGTATCGGGGACAGCCACCTACGAGCAGTACTTC,CAWSVSGTATYEQYF,-,TRBD1,TRBV30,TRBJ2-7
TGTGCCAGCAGCTCGGCCCAGTATAGGAGCGGGAGTATCGCAGATACGCAGTATTTT,CASSSAQYRSGSIADTQYF,-,TRBD2,TRBV11-3,TRBJ2-3
TGTGCCTGGAGTGGGACTAGCGCCGGAGGGGAGCAGTTCTTC,CAWSGTSAGGEQFF,-,TRBD2,TRBV30,TRBJ2-1
TGTGCCAGCAGCTTACAGGGGGCCCTGCAAGAGACCCAGTACTTC,CASSLQGALQETQYF,few,TRBD1,TRBV7-2,TRBJ2-5
TGTGCCAGCAGAAGAACAGGGGACTATGGCTACACCTTC,CASRRTGDYGYTF,-,TRBD1,TRBV27,TRBJ1-2
TGTGCTAGTGGCCTTCTAGGTACCGGGGAGCTGTTTTTT,CASGLLGTGELFF,-,-,TRBV12-5,TRBJ2-2
TGTGCCAGCTCACCACCGGGTCTAGCGCGGGATACGCAGTATTTT,CASSPPGLARDTQYF,-,-,TRBV18,TRBJ2-3
TGTGCCAGCAGCTTTAGAGCGGGAGGGCCAACGGATACGCAGTATTTT,CASSFRAGGPTDTQYF,once,TRBD2,TRBV11-3,TRBJ2-3
TGTGCCAGCAGCTTGGGAACACGGACAGGGGGCCATCTAGAAGCTTTCTTT,CASSLGTRTGGHLEAFF,-,TRBD1,TRBV13,TRBJ1-1
TGTGCCAGCAGCCAGAACCTGGGACAGGGGTACAATGAGCAGTTCTTC,CASSQNLGQGYNEQFF,-,TRBD1,TRBV11-3,TRBJ2-1
TGTGCCAGCAGCTTGGGGCGGGCCGCAGATACGCAGTATTTT,CASSLGRAADTQYF,-,-,TRBV5-8,TRBJ2-3
TGTGCCAGCAGCAAGCTACAGGGGACCGAGCAGTACTTC,CASSKLQGTEQYF,-,TRBD1,TRBV7-9,TRBJ2-7
TGTGCCTGGGGTCCCGCGAATTCACCCCTCCACTTT,CAWGPANSPLHF,-,-,TRBV30,TRBJ1-6
TGTGCCTGGAGTGTGGGCACCACAGATACGCAGTATTTT,CAWSVGTTDTQYF,-,-,TRBV30,TRBJ2-3
TGTGCCATCAGTAAGAGCGGGGGGGCCGTCGGAGATACGCAGTATTTT,CAISKSGGAVGDTQYF,-,TRBD2,TRBV10-3,TRBJ2-3
TGTGCCAGCAGCAAGACCAGGGTAGCGGCCACAGATACGCAGTATTTT,CASSKTRVAATDTQYF,few,-,TRBV7-9,TRBJ2-3
TGTGCCAGCAGCCAAGAGACGGGAGACTATGGCTACACCTTC,CASSQETGDYGYTF,-,-,TRBV4-2,TRBJ1-2
TGTGCCAGCAGTGAACACATATCCTATGGCTACACCTTC,CASSEHISYGYTF,-,-,TRBV6-1,TRBJ1-2